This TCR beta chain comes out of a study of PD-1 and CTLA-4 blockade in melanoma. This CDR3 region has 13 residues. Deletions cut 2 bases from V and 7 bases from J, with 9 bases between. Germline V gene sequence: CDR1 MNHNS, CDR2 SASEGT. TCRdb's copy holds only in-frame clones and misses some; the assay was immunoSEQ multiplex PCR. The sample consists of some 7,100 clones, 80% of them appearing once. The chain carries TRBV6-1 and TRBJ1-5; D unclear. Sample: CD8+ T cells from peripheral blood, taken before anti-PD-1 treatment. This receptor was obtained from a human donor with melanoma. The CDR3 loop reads CASSEQEGQPQHF. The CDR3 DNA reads TGTGCCAGCAGTGAACAGGAGGGACAGCCCCAGCATTTT.